One and the same sample provided the 5 T cell receptor beta chains below, sequenced in a study of T cells after yellow fever vaccination. TCRdb redid the calling of the 5' RACE reads with MiXCR, one entry per CDR3 protein. The table records about 320,000 distinct CDR3 sequences, approximately 4.3% of them present only once. This sample comprised PBMCs, obtained 15 days after the yellow fever booster vaccination. These receptor sequences come from a man between 18 and 29 years old who received the YFV17D yellow fever vaccine.

This clonotype was recorded only once. This chain connects TRBV13 to TRBJ2-7; D remains ambiguous. The CDR3 has 16 residues. Between the trimmed V and J ends, which lost 8 bases and 0 bases, there was a span of 20 bases. Germline assignment: CDR1 PRHDT and CDR2 FYEKMQ (reference sequence). The CDR3 DNA reads as TGTGCCAGCCGCCTCGGGTATGAGGAGAGCTCCTACGAGCAGTACTTC. It specifies CASRLGYEESSYEQYF.

This clonotype has a handful of counts. CDR3 DNA: TGCGCCAGCAGTCCTGACAGGGGGCTTCATGAGTACGTC. Amino acid sequence: CASSPDRGLHEYV. The chain is built from TRBV5-1 and TRBJ2-7; 10 nucleotides agree with TRBD1. This CDR3 comprises 13 residues. The V segment lost 5 bases and the J segment 11 bases; nucleotides outside the gene matches: 10. Per the germline V gene, CDR1 is SGHRS and CDR2 is YFSETQ.

This clonotype turned up a few times. The chain recombines TRBV28 with TRBJ1-1; D ambiguous. The CDR3 is made up of 11 amino acids. Germline lookup yields CDR1 MDHEN and CDR2 SYDVKM. V dropped 3 bases and J dropped 6 bases, with 5 bases sitting between them. The CDR3 loop reads CASSFGAEAFF. The CDR3 DNA reads as TGTGCCAGCAGTTTCGGTGCTGAAGCTTTCTTT.

This clonotype was picked up many times. The chain carries TRBV6-5 and TRBJ2-7; D uncertain. The length of the CDR3 is 13 residues. The V end was cut by 6 bases, the J end by 7 bases, with 16 bases between. Germline V CDR1 and CDR2: MNHEY, SVGAGI. This chain's CDR3 is CASSPHSDGEQYF. CDR3 nucleotides: TGTGCCAGCAGCCCACATTCGGACGGGGAGCAGTACTTC.

This clonotype was seen a handful of times. This chain uses TRBV27 with TRBJ2-4, with TRBD1 as a possible D gene (5 bases). Trimming removed 2 bases at V and 3 bases at J, with 11 bases between. CDR3 length: 15 residues. Germline V gene data show CDR1 as MNHEY and CDR2 as SMNVEV (reference sequence). Here the CDR3 DNA reads TGTGCCAGCAGTTTACAGGGAAGTGGCAAAAACATTCAGTACTTC. Its translation is CASSLQGSGKNIQYF.